The 30 T cell receptor beta chains given below trace back to one sample, sequenced in a study of T-cell reconstitution after alpha-beta-depleted transplantation in children. Library preparation (for TCRbeta) was performed with unique molecular identifiers. TCRdb redid the calling of the PCR reads with MiXCR, one entry per CDR3 protein. The repertoire includes 450,000 to 600,000 distinct CDR3 sequences, about 30% of them detected once, and under 3% sits in the top ten. The material was PBMCs from the stem cell graft donor, obtained from the stem cell graft. These receptors all stem from a human donor who donated a stem cell graft to a child with aplastic anemia.

This clonotype has only a few counts. This chain joins TRBV12-3 or TRBV12-4 and TRBJ2-7; 7 nucleotides align to TRBD1. There are 15 residues in the CDR3. After removal of 6 bases from V and 6 bases from J, the junction contained 14 bases not matched to a gene. CDR3 loop: CASSPELRQGGEQYV. CDR3 sequence (DNA): TGTGCCAGCAGCCCCGAACTCCGACAGGGCGGCGAGCAGTACGTC.

The chain employs TRBV20-1 and TRBJ2-5; unclear D gene. V was pared by 6 bases and J by 0 bases, with 5 bases between. The CDR3 length is 11 residues. Germline CDR1 is DFQATT and CDR2 is SNEGSKA (reference sequence). CDR3 sequence reads: CSAKNQETQYF. The CDR3, as DNA: TGCAGTGCAAAGAACCAAGAGACCCAGTACTTC.

V and J are TRBV6-2 or TRBV6-3 and TRBJ2-4, with D perhaps given as TRBD1 or TRBD2 (5 bases each). Trimming left V 6 bases short and J 2 bases short, with 14 bases between. The CDR3 sequence is 15 residues long. In germline, CDR1 is MNHEY, CDR2 SVGEGT. The DNA for the CDR3 is TGTGCCAGCAGCCCCCAGGGAGCTACCAAAAACATTCAGTACTTC. This codes for CASSPQGATKNIQYF.

The chain links TRBV20-1 to TRBJ2-2; the match to TRBD2 covers 8 bases. Germline lookup yields CDR1 DFQATT and CDR2 SNEGSKA (reference sequence). V shed 0 bases and J 4 bases; nucleotides not matched to a gene: 7. The CDR3 is made up of 16 amino acids. In DNA, the CDR3 is TGCAGTGCTAGAGATCCAACCGGGACTAGCACCGGGGAGCTGTTTTTT. This sequence encodes CSARDPTGTSTGELFF.

Only a few counts were recorded for this clonotype. J is TRBJ2-3 and V is TRBV11-1; D is possibly TRBD2 (6 bases). The CDR3 has 20 residues. The ends were cut back, 3 bases at V and 6 bases at J, with 31 bases in the middle. Germline V gene sequence: CDR1 SGHAT, CDR2 FQDESV (reference sequence). The CDR3 DNA reads TGTGCCAGCAGCTTGACCCTTCGGGGACGACATCGGGGAGGTGTGGATACGCAGTATTTT. Amino acid sequence: CASSLTLRGRHRGGVDTQYF.

The table lists this clonotype with a count of one. The chain carries TRBV5-6 and TRBJ1-1; no reliable D call. This CDR3 is built from 13 residues. Germline loops: CDR1 SGHDT, CDR2 YYEEEE. V lost 0 bases and J 11 bases, leaving 14 bases between the germline ends. For the CDR3, the DNA is TGTGCCAGCAGCTTGGCCTTTTCGTCGTCGGCTTTCTTT. Translating it yields CASSLAFSSSAFF. Together with reference TRBV5-6 and TRBJ1-1, the CDR3 gives the full variable domain: DAGVTQSPTHLIKTRGQQVTLRCSPKSGHDTVSWYQQALGQGPQFIFQYYEEEERQRGNFPDRFSGHQFPNYSSELNVNALLLGDSALYLCASSLAFSSSAFFGQGTRLTVV.

The J gene is TRBJ2-3, the V gene TRBV19; no clear D. Trimming pared 7 bases from V and 0 bases from J, leaving 8 bases between. The CDR3 runs 13 residues. Germline CDR1 and CDR2: LNHDA and SQIVND (reference sequence). The chain's CDR3 is CASKGESTDTQYF. In DNA, the CDR3 is TGTGCCAGTAAGGGCGAGAGCACAGATACGCAGTATTTT.

The chain links TRBV11-3 to TRBJ2-3; 7 bases match TRBD2. The J segment lost 4 bases and the V segment lost 5 bases, leaving 15 bases of the junction unmatched. The germline V gene has CDR1 SGHNT and CDR2 YENEEA. This CDR3 is built from 17 residues. The CDR3 sequence is CASSPGQVGGPADTQYF. The CDR3 region has the DNA TGTGCCAGCAGCCCAGGCCAAGTGGGAGGGCCGGCAGATACGCAGTATTTT.

The rearrangement uses TRBV9 and TRBJ2-3, with TRBD2 matching 9 bases. Looked up from germline, CDR1 is SGDLS and CDR2 is YYNGEE. The CDR3 runs to 17 residues. V was pared by 0 bases and J by 4 bases, with 9 bases of the junction left unmatched. CDR3 protein: CASSVEGSGSVADTQYF. As DNA, the CDR3 is TGTGCCAGCAGCGTAGAGGGTAGCGGGAGTGTCGCAGATACGCAGTATTTT.

This clonotype was observed at least ten times. CDR3 nucleotide sequence: TGCAGCGTTGACCTACATTACAGGGTAGGAGAGACCCAGTACTTC. Translation gives CSVDLHYRVGETQYF. The chain couples TRBV29-1 to TRBJ2-5; D may be TRBD1 (6 bases). Germline CDR1 reads SQVTM; CDR2 reads ANQGSEA. This CDR3 region has 15 residues. Trimming cost V 3 bases and J 4 bases, with 18 bases left between them.

The chain uses TRBV29-1 and TRBJ2-5; 7 bases are shared with TRBD1. V was clipped by 5 bases and J by 1 base; unmatched bases: 1. The CDR3 is made up of 12 amino acids. Per the germline V gene, CDR1 is SQVTM and CDR2 is ANQGSEA. The CDR3 sequence is CSVRTGQETQYF. The DNA for the CDR3 is TGCAGCGTTCGGACAGGCCAAGAGACCCAGTACTTC.

This clonotype was counted a single time. The rearrangement joins TRBV12-3 or TRBV12-4 to TRBJ2-5; D remains unclear. V lost 6 bases and J lost 6, with 17 bases in between. The CDR3 is made up of 14 amino acids. CDR3 coding DNA: TGTGCCAGCAGCCGGACCCAGGATGGGCAGACCCAGTACTTC. Its protein is CASSRTQDGQTQYF.

This clonotype was counted only a few times. The gene calls are TRBV3-1 and TRBJ2-3; D is undetermined. Germline CDR1 is LGHDT and CDR2 is YNNKEL (reference sequence). Deletions cut 2 bases from V and 3 bases from J, with 3 bases between. The CDR3 runs to 12 residues. CDR3 sequence: CASSQITDTQYF. CDR3 sequence (DNA): TGTGCCAGCAGCCAAATAACAGATACGCAGTATTTT.

The chain recombines TRBV7-9 with TRBJ1-2; maybe TRBD1 (5 bases). Germline V gene data show CDR1 as SEHNR and CDR2 as FQNEAQ (reference sequence). V lost 5 bases and J 8 bases, leaving 9 bases between the germline ends. The CDR3 covers 11 residues. The CDR3 DNA reads TGTGCCAGCAGCGTGGGACCGGGCTACACCTTC. Amino acid sequence: CASSVGPGYTF.

The rearrangement uses TRBV5-4 and TRBJ2-2, with TRBD2 identical over 15 bases. Looked up from germline, CDR1 is SGHNT and CDR2 is YYREEE (reference sequence). V was pared by 2 bases and J by 6 bases, with 11 bases of the junction left unmatched. This CDR3 spans 19 amino acids. DNA of the CDR3: TGTGCCAGCAGCTTTGGACTAGCGGGAGGGAAAGGGTTATCCGGGGAGCTGTTTTTT. Amino acid sequence: CASSFGLAGGKGLSGELFF.

This chain joins TRBV5-1 and TRBJ2-1; tentatively, D is TRBD2 (5 bases). Germline loops: CDR1 SGHRS, CDR2 YFSETQ. The CDR3 runs 15 residues. V was clipped by 0 bases and J by 3 bases, with 10 bases between them. In DNA form, the CDR3 reads TGCGCCAGCAGCTTGGTCGGGGAAAACTACAATGAGCAGTTCTTC. Its protein is CASSLVGENYNEQFF.

V is TRBV18 and J is TRBJ1-6; 10 nucleotides line up with TRBD1. The CDR3 totals 16 residues. Germline loops: CDR1 KGHSH, CDR2 LQKENI. The junction had 8 bases not matched to a gene; V was cut back by 3 bases and J by 9 bases. This chain's CDR3 is CASSPPMGQGSSPLHF. The CDR3 DNA reads TGTGCCAGCTCACCCCCAATGGGACAGGGGTCTTCACCCCTCCACTTT.

This chain joins TRBV7-9 and TRBJ2-7; D is ambiguous. Germline lookup yields CDR1 SEHNR and CDR2 FQNEAQ (reference sequence). The CDR3 runs 14 residues. Trimming stripped 4 bases from V and 3 bases from J, with 13 bases between. CDR3 amino acids: CASSSSSDVYEQYF. The CDR3, as DNA: TGTGCCAGCAGCTCATCAAGTGACGTCTACGAGCAGTACTTC.

The chain has TRBV9 and TRBJ2-1; a weak D match, TRBD2 (6 bases). Germline V gene data show CDR1 as SGDLS and CDR2 as YYNGEE. This CDR3 has 13 amino acids. V was cut by 3 bases and J by 2 bases, with 6 bases left in between. In DNA form, the CDR3 reads TGTGCCAGCAGCGGACTAGCCTACAATGAGCAGTTCTTC. Its translation: CASSGLAYNEQFF.

This chain uses TRBV7-2 with TRBJ1-1; the D is unclear. The germline V gene has CDR1 SGHTA and CDR2 FQGNSA. The V end was cut by 4 bases, the J end by 3 bases, with 12 bases between. The CDR3 extends over 14 amino acids. The CDR3, as DNA: TGTGCCAGCAGCTCACGGAACTGGGACACTGAAGCTTTCTTT. This encodes CASSSRNWDTEAFF.

This chain joins TRBV29-1 and TRBJ2-1, with 7 nucleotides matching TRBD2. Germline V CDR1 and CDR2: SQVTM, ANQGSEA. After removal of 7 bases from V and 2 bases from J, the junction contained 8 bases not matched to a gene. The CDR3 runs to 14 residues. The CDR3 bases are TGCAGCGCCGATGGCCGGGAGGCCTACAATGAGCAGTTCTTC. Translation gives CSADGREAYNEQFF.

The rearrangement joins TRBV5-6 to TRBJ2-6, with D tentatively TRBD1 (5 bases). The germline CDR1 and CDR2 sequences are SGHDT and YYEEEE. Trimming stripped 5 bases from V and 1 base from J, with 19 bases between. CDR3 size: 18 residues. CDR3 amino acids: CASSSYSRELSGANVLTF. The CDR3 nucleotides read TGTGCCAGCAGTTCGTATAGCAGGGAATTGTCTGGGGCCAACGTCCTGACTTTC. The entire variable domain, with the rest obtained from reference TRBV5-6 and TRBJ2-6, is as follows: DAGVTQSPTHLIKTRGQQVTLRCSPKSGHDTVSWYQQALGQGPQFIFQYYEEEERQRGNFPDRFSGHQFPNYSSELNVNALLLGDSALYLCASSSYSRELSGANVLTFGAGSRLTVL.

This clonotype occurred a few times. The V gene is TRBV6-2 or TRBV6-3, the J gene TRBJ2-3; D gene ambiguous. V lost 2 bases to trimming and J lost 0 bases, with 6 bases between them. The CDR3 is 14 residues long. CDR1 and CDR2 from the germline V gene are MNHEY and SVGEGT. CDR3 in DNA: TGTGCCAGCAGTTACCAGGAGAGCACAGATACGCAGTATTTT. Its protein product is CASSYQESTDTQYF.

This chain uses TRBV4-2 with TRBJ2-5, with D unclear. The CDR3 has 13 amino acids. Trimming left V 2 bases short and J 5 bases short, with 9 bases between. The germline V gene encodes CDR1 LGHNA and CDR2 YNFKEQ. CDR3 coding DNA: TGTGCCAGCAGCCAATCACCTAGGGAGACCCAGTACTTC. As protein: CASSQSPRETQYF.

This sequence joins TRBV6-2 or TRBV6-3 and TRBJ2-1; tentatively, D is TRBD2 (6 bases). CDR1 and CDR2 (germline): MNHEY, SVGEGT. The V end was cut by 2 bases, the J end by 5 bases, with 19 bases between. This CDR3 is 17 amino acids long. This chain's CDR3 is CASSYGGLPREDNEQFF. In nucleotides, the CDR3 is TGTGCCAGCAGTTACGGGGGACTCCCTCGGGAAGACAATGAGCAGTTCTTC.

In this sample, this clonotype turned up a few times. The rearrangement uses TRBV7-2 and TRBJ2-5; 7 positions match TRBD2. CDR1 and CDR2 from the germline V gene are SGHTA and FQGNSA. With V trimmed by 0 bases and J by 9 bases, 10 bases remained unmatched. The CDR3 contains 15 residues. The CDR3 here is CASSLASGISGPQYF. The CDR3, as DNA: TGTGCCAGCAGCTTAGCCAGCGGGATAAGTGGCCCCCAGTACTTC.

This clonotype was seen only a few times. The chain couples TRBV10-3 to TRBJ2-3; D remains ambiguous. V was pared by 0 bases and J by 6 bases, with 4 bases between. Germline CDR1 and CDR2: ENHRY and SYGVKD. The CDR3 is made up of 12 amino acids. The CDR3 is CAISESGDTQYF. In nucleotides, the CDR3 is TGTGCCATCAGTGAGTCTGGGGATACGCAGTATTTT.

The rearrangement links TRBV9 to TRBJ2-1; a possible D gene is TRBD2 (6 bases). Germline-derived CDR1 and CDR2 are SGDLS and YYNGEE. The CDR3 has 14 residues. V lost 6 bases and J lost 6, with 16 bases in between. The DNA for the CDR3 is TGTGCCAGCAAGGGGACTGGTGGAGGCAATGAGCAGTTCTTC. It specifies CASKGTGGGNEQFF.

The V and J genes are TRBV10-3 and TRBJ1-2; D gene uncertain. Trimming stripped 0 bases from V and 8 bases from J, with 10 bases between. CDR1 and CDR2 (germline): ENHRY, SYGVKD. CDR3 length: 13 residues. Here the CDR3 DNA reads TGTGCCATCAGTGAGTCCCCCTCGTTGGGCTACACCTTC. Translating it yields CAISESPSLGYTF.

The J gene is TRBJ1-2, the V gene TRBV5-6; 8 bases are shared with TRBD1. V lost 3 bases to trimming and J lost 7 bases; unmatched junction nucleotides: 8. The length of the CDR3 is 14 residues. The germline CDR1 and CDR2 sequences are SGHDT and YYEEEE. CDR3 amino acids: CASSWETGALGYTF. CDR3 sequence (DNA): TGTGCCAGCAGCTGGGAGACAGGGGCGCTTGGCTACACCTTC.